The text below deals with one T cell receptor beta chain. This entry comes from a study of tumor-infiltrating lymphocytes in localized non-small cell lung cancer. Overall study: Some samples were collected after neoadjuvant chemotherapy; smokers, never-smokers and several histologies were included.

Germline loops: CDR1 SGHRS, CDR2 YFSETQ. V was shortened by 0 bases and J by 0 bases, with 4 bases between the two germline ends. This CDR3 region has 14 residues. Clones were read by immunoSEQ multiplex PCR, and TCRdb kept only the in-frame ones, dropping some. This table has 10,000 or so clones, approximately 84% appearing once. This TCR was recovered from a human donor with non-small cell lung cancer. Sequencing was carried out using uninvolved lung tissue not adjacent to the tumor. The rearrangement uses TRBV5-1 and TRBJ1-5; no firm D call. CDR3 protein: CASSLGGSNQPQHF. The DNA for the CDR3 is TGCGCCAGCAGCTTGGGGGGTAGCAATCAGCCCCAGCATTTT.